These 23 T cell receptor beta chains originate from one sample sequenced in a study of T cell repertoires in cytomegalovirus infection. Antigen specificity for these receptors is unknown. TCRdb independently ran MiXCR on the reads; one entry per CDR3 protein. The data show some 500,000 distinct CDR3 sequences, over 35% seen once. Sample: cultured PBMCs, taken from culture after CMV antigen stimulation. Every receptor here comes from a human donor in good health (CMV status not recorded). Some clones in this sample may be carry-over from other donors' samples.

The table lists this clonotype with a few counts. The V and J genes are TRBV3-1 and TRBJ2-7, with 10 bases fitting TRBD1. The CDR3 has 16 residues. Germline CDR1 reads LGHDT; CDR2 reads YNNKEL (reference sequence). Losses at the gene ends were 0 bases for V and 9 bases for J; bases not matched to a gene: 11. CDR3 nucleotides: TGTGCCAGCAGCCAAGAGGGACAGGGGAGTGGGGGGGCGCAGTACTTC. Its protein is CASSQEGQGSGGAQYF.

The J gene is TRBJ1-2, the V gene TRBV18, with a weak D call TRBD1 (5 bases). The CDR3 covers 18 residues. With 1 base removed from V and 4 bases from J, the gap between germline ends came to 22 bases. Germline V lookup: CDR1 KGHSH, CDR2 LQKENI. The CDR3 protein is CASSPRWGSTDKFYGYTF. The CDR3 DNA reads TGTGCCAGCTCACCACGATGGGGATCGACAGACAAATTCTATGGCTACACCTTC.

The rearrangement uses TRBV20-1 and TRBJ2-3, with 12 positions matching TRBD2. The CDR3 length is 14 residues. The germline gives CDR1 DFQATT, CDR2 SNEGSKA (reference sequence). The V gene end was trimmed by 5 bases and the J gene end by 2 bases; junction bases not matched to a gene: 2. The CDR3 DNA reads as TGCAGTGCTCCTAGCGGGAGGGTCACAGATACGCAGTATTTT. Translated, it gives CSAPSGRVTDTQYF.

This clonotype was observed a few times. The V and J genes are TRBV12-3 or TRBV12-4 and TRBJ2-1; D tentatively reads TRBD1 or TRBD2 (6 bases each). The CDR3 totals 16 residues. Trimming pared 0 bases from V and 4 bases from J, leaving 13 bases between. Here the CDR3 reads CASSLAGGGPYNEQFF. The CDR3 DNA reads as TGTGCCAGCAGTTTAGCGGGTGGGGGGCCTTACAATGAGCAGTTCTTC.

The chain couples TRBV20-1 to TRBJ2-7; D might be TRBD2 (6 bases). The CDR3 is made up of 14 amino acids. Trimming stripped 0 bases from V and 1 base from J, with 10 bases between. The V gene's germline CDR1 is DFQATT and CDR2 SNEGSKA (reference sequence). This chain's CDR3 is CSARDTSSSYEQYF. CDR3 sequence (DNA): TGCAGTGCTAGAGATACTAGCAGTTCCTACGAGCAGTACTTC.

The chain joins TRBV12-3 or TRBV12-4 to TRBJ2-1; D possibly matches TRBD1 or TRBD2 (5 bases each). The V gene lost 5 bases and the J gene lost 8 bases, with 19 bases spanning the gap. There are 15 residues in the CDR3. CDR3 amino acids: CASSRSSRGAHEQFF. The CDR3 DNA sequence: TGTGCCAGCAGTCGCTCCAGTAGAGGGGCCCATGAGCAGTTCTTC.

The V call is TRBV7-2, the J call TRBJ2-3, with a tentative D call TRBD2 (6 bases). Germline V gene data show CDR1 as SGHTA and CDR2 as FQGNSA. This CDR3 has 15 residues. V was clipped by 2 bases and J by 2 bases, with 11 bases between them. The CDR3 loop reads CASSLLAALTDTQYF. Here the CDR3 DNA reads TGTGCCAGCAGCTTATTAGCGGCGCTCACAGATACGCAGTATTTT.

The table lists this clonotype with a few counts. This rearrangement joins TRBV12-3 or TRBV12-4 to TRBJ2-2; D may correspond to TRBD1 or TRBD2 (7 bases each). The CDR3 is made up of 16 amino acids. The V and J ends lost 6 bases and 7 bases respectively, with 21 bases between them. The CDR3 sequence: CASRTGRAEKDGELFF. The CDR3 DNA sequence: TGTGCCAGCAGGACAGGGAGGGCCGAAAAGGACGGGGAGCTGTTTTTT.

The chain employs TRBV7-9 and TRBJ1-5, with 8 bases aligning to TRBD1. CDR3 length: 14 residues. The germline CDR1 and CDR2 sequences are SEHNR and FQNEAQ (reference sequence). Trimming at V came to 5 bases and at J to 7 bases, leaving 7 bases not matched to a gene. CDR3 DNA sequence: TGTGCCAGCAGCCAGGGGACAGGTAGCCAGCCCCAGCATTTT. Protein: CASSQGTGSQPQHF.

The sample holds many counts of this clonotype. The CDR3 sequence: CASSSAGGLAGLIDTQYF. As DNA, the CDR3 is TGTGCCAGCAGCTCCGCCGGAGGGCTAGCGGGGTTGATCGATACGCAGTATTTT. The genes are TRBV7-8 and TRBJ2-3, with TRBD2 matching over 9 bases. The germline CDR1 and CDR2 sequences are SGHVS and FQNEAQ. The V segment lost 4 bases and the J segment 6 bases; nucleotides outside the gene matches: 17. The CDR3 is 18 residues long.

The DNA for the CDR3 is TGCAGTGCTACCCCCCATACAGGGGCTAACTATGGCTACACCTTC. Protein product: CSATPHTGANYGYTF. This chain connects TRBV20-1 to TRBJ1-2; 7 bases fit TRBD1. The trim removed 4 bases at V and 0 bases at J, leaving 8 bases unmatched. The CDR3 is made up of 15 amino acids. Germline CDR1 reads DFQATT; CDR2 reads SNEGSKA (reference sequence).

This clonotype has just a few counts. The CDR3 reads CASSGLGSPDTQYF. DNA of the CDR3: TGTGCCAGCAGTGGACTAGGGAGCCCAGATACGCAGTATTTT. The chain recombines TRBV6-1 with TRBJ2-3; D may be TRBD2 (6 bases). V lost 4 bases, J lost 4 bases, and 12 bases lay in between. Germline values: CDR1 MNHNS, CDR2 SASEGT. The CDR3 is 14 residues long.

The CDR3: CASSQAGTLYEQYF. CDR3 bases: TGCGCCAGCAGCCAGGCCGGGACTCTCTACGAGCAGTACTTC. The chain links TRBV4-1 to TRBJ2-7; weak D call: TRBD2 (6 bases). Per the germline V gene, CDR1 is MGHRA and CDR2 is YSYEKL. This CDR3 region has 14 residues. Trimming removed 3 bases from V and 3 bases from J, with 12 bases in between.

This clonotype came up a few times. The chain is built from TRBV12-3 or TRBV12-4 and TRBJ2-1; 7 bases map to TRBD2. The CDR3 runs to 13 residues. V dropped 9 bases and J dropped 8; count of bases not matched to a gene: 10. In DNA form, the CDR3 reads TGTGCCAGTTCAAGCAGCGGGGTAGATGAGCAGTTCTTC. Residues: CASSSSGVDEQFF.

CDR3 in amino acids: CASSRGGFGTDTQYF. CDR3 sequence (DNA): TGTGCCAGCAGCCGGGGGGGCTTTGGCACAGATACGCAGTATTTT. The rearrangement joins TRBV12-3 or TRBV12-4 to TRBJ2-3; 8 nucleotides agree with TRBD2. V shed 6 bases, J shed 1 base, and the junction held 6 bases outside the gene matches. The CDR3 is made up of 15 amino acids.

This chain uses TRBV7-9 with TRBJ1-5; no firm D call. Trimming removed 4 bases at V and 0 bases at J, with 7 bases between. The CDR3 sequence is 14 residues long. CDR1 is SEHNR and CDR2 is FQNEAQ in the germline V gene (reference sequence). The CDR3 loop reads CASSSYPSNQPQHF. The CDR3 bases are TGTGCCAGCAGCTCATACCCTAGCAATCAGCCCCAGCATTTT.

This clonotype was detected a few times. The chain has TRBV2 and TRBJ1-2, with a tentative D call TRBD1 (6 bases). V lost 3 bases to trimming and J lost 8 bases, with 13 bases between them. Germline V gene data show CDR1 as SNHLY and CDR2 as FYNNEI. The CDR3 is 13 residues long. In DNA form, the CDR3 reads TGTGCCAGCAGTGAGGACAGTAGGCCCGGCTACACCTTC. Amino acids: CASSEDSRPGYTF.

This clonotype came up a few times. The chain carries TRBV27 and TRBJ1-6; D not certain. Trimming shortened V by 2 bases and J by 7 bases, and 9 bases separated the two germline ends. This CDR3 has 14 amino acids. Per germline, CDR1 MNHEY and CDR2 SMNVEV (reference sequence). The CDR3 DNA follows: TGTGCCAGCAGTTTACCTTACCCGAATTCACCCCTCCACTTT. It encodes CASSLPYPNSPLHF.

The chain has TRBV7-2 and TRBJ2-7, with D unresolved. The CDR3 has 14 amino acids. The V gene lost 8 bases and the J gene lost 0 bases, with 14 bases spanning the gap. Per the germline V gene, CDR1 is SGHTA and CDR2 is FQGNSA. The CDR3 nucleotides read TGTGCCAGCGCTCTTCCGAGCCTCTCCTACGAGCAGTACTTC. It encodes CASALPSLSYEQYF.

This chain links TRBV12-5 with TRBJ2-7, with D uncertain. The CDR3 is made up of 13 amino acids. With 4 bases removed from V and 6 bases from J, the gap between germline ends came to 13 bases. Germline CDR1 is LGHNT and CDR2 is FRNRAP. CDR3 nucleotide sequence: TGTGCTAGTGGTTCCCCCCCCGTGATCGAGCAGTACTTC. This sequence encodes CASGSPPVIEQYF. The whole variable domain, filled in from reference TRBV12-5 and TRBJ2-7, reads DARVTQTPRHKVTEMGQEVTMRCQPILGHNTVFWYRQTMMQGLELLAYFRNRAPLDDSGMPKDRFSAEMPDATLATLKIQPSEPRDSAVYFCASGSPPVIEQYFGPGTRLTVT.

This chain links TRBV7-9 with TRBJ2-5; 16 bases agree with TRBD2. The CDR3 spans 18 residues. Germline assignment: CDR1 SEHNR and CDR2 FQNEAQ (reference sequence). Trimming took 7 bases from V and 4 from J; bases not matched to a gene: 12. The CDR3 region is CASTSTGTSGGARETQYF. Written as DNA, the CDR3 is TGTGCCAGCACCTCCACCGGGACTAGCGGGGGGGCCCGAGAGACCCAGTACTTC.

The chain links TRBV12-3 or TRBV12-4 to TRBJ1-3; D call uncertain. The CDR3 covers 16 residues. Trimming pared 6 bases from V and 1 base from J, leaving 16 bases between. The CDR3 nucleotides are TGTGCCAGCAGCTTAAACCTGGGGTTTTCTGGAAACACCATATATTTT. Amino acids: CASSLNLGFSGNTIYF.

V gene TRBV12-3 or TRBV12-4 combines with J gene TRBJ1-1; D gene unclear. CDR3 size: 12 residues. V was pared by 6 bases and J by 3 bases, with 8 bases between. This chain's CDR3 is CASSFPHTEAFF. In DNA form, the CDR3 reads TGTGCCAGCAGCTTCCCCCACACTGAAGCTTTCTTT.